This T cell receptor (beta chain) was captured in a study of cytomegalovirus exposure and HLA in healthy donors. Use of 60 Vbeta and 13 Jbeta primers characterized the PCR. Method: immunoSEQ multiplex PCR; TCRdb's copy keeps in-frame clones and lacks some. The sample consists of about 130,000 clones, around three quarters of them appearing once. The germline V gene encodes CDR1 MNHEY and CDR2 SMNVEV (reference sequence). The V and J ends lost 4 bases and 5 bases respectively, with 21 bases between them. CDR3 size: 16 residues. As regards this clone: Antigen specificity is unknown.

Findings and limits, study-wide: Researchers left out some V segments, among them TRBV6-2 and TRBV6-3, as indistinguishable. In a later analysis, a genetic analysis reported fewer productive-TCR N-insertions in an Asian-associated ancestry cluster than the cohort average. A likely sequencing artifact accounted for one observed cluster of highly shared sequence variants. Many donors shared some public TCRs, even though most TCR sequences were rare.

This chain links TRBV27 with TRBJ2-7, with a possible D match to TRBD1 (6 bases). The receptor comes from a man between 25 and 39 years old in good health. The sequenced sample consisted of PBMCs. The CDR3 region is CASSSPTKETGHEQYF. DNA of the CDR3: TGTGCCAGCAGTTCGCCCACTAAGGAGACAGGCCACGAGCAGTACTTC.